This record covers a single T cell receptor beta chain. What it binds is not known. The source of the sample is a study of cytomegalovirus exposure and HLA in healthy donors. Study-wide results and limits: The listing of approximately 160 TCR beta chains classed them as cytomegalovirus-associated. CMV serostatus was the sole immune exposure information available.

The study ran its PCR with 60 Vbeta and 13 Jbeta primers. This table comes from immunoSEQ multiplex PCR, and its TCRdb copy is limited to in-frame clones, with some not included. The sample has a few hundred thousand clones; roughly 75% are singletons. Germline V gene data show CDR1 as MNHEY and CDR2 as SVGAGI. The CDR3 is 15 residues long. The V and J ends lost 4 bases and 4 bases, in that order; junction bases with no gene match: 9. The sequenced sample was PBMCs. This receptor was taken from a woman younger than 45 in good health and CMV-seronegative. The chain combines TRBV6-5 with TRBJ1-1; TRBD1 aligns across 7 bases. CDR3 amino acids: CASSCPPGGGTEAFF. The DNA for the CDR3 is TGTGCCAGCAGTTGCCCCCCAGGGGGAGGCACTGAAGCTTTCTTT.